This TCR beta chain was sequenced during a study of blood T cell repertoires in COVID-19. Original analysis: Nucleated cell number was recorded as an estimate derived from reference gene primer amplification. Profiled with immunoSEQ multiplex PCR; TCRdb holds only in-frame clones, not every one. That table supplies the V and J calls and clone size; D and trimming were determined from the DNA. The sample lists around 250,000 clones; around four fifths were seen once. Germline V lookup: CDR1 LGHDT, CDR2 YNNKEL (reference sequence). The length of the CDR3 is 16 residues. Trimming pared 1 base from V and 5 bases from J, leaving 17 bases between.

Sequences were obtained from peripheral blood. This receptor was taken from a woman older than 75 with acute or convalescent COVID-19. The V gene is TRBV3-1 (or the pseudogene TRBV3-2), the J gene TRBJ1-1; weak D call: TRBD1 (5 bases). Here the CDR3 DNA reads TGTGCCAGCAGCCAAGGGGGTGCCGGGGGGAGGACTGAAGCTTTCTTT. Encoded protein: CASSQGGAGGRTEAFF.